These 32 T cell receptor beta chains came from one sample sequenced in a study of blood T cell repertoires in COVID-19. Libraries were prepared by immunoSEQ multiplex PCR; TCRdb keeps only in-frame clonotypes and omits some of them. The sample lists about 290,000 clones, approximately 90% occurring once. Sequencing input: peripheral blood. These receptors came from a middle-aged man with acute or convalescent COVID-19.

The chain combines TRBV6-5 with TRBJ1-1; D remains unclear. Trimming shortened V by 5 bases and J by 6 bases, and 10 bases separated the two germline ends. This CDR3 comprises 12 residues. Per the germline V gene, CDR1 is MNHEY and CDR2 is SVGAGI. The CDR3: CASSRRMAEAFF. CDR3 sequence (DNA): TGTGCCAGCAGTCGGAGAATGGCTGAAGCTTTCTTT.

The V call is TRBV24-1, the J call TRBJ1-6; D perhaps matches TRBD1 (6 bases). Germline V CDR1 and CDR2: KGHDR, SFDVKD. V gave up 8 bases and J gave up 8 bases, with 15 bases separating them. There are 14 residues in the CDR3. Written as DNA, the CDR3 is TGTGCCACCACCGTGAGGGGGTCGGATTCACCCCTCCACTTT. This encodes CATTVRGSDSPLHF.

The CDR3 loop reads CASIMDRDYGYTF. CDR3 bases: TGTGCCAGCATTATGGACAGGGACTATGGCTACACCTTC. This chain links TRBV2 with TRBJ1-2, with 8 positions matching TRBD1. Trimming cost V 7 bases and J 3 bases; bases outside gene matches: 4. CDR3 length: 13 amino acids. The V gene's germline CDR1 is SNHLY and CDR2 FYNNEI.

The chain recombines TRBV3-1 (or the pseudogene TRBV3-2) with TRBJ2-3; D is perhaps TRBD2 (6 bases). In germline, CDR1 is LGHDT, CDR2 YNNKEL (reference sequence). V was clipped by 4 bases and J by 2 bases, with 13 bases between them. This CDR3 has 15 residues. CDR3 loop: CASSLYGGVTDTQYF. In nucleotides, the CDR3 is TGTGCCAGCAGCCTGTACGGGGGTGTCACAGATACGCAGTATTTT.

V is TRBV2 and J is TRBJ2-7, with 8 bases identical to TRBD1. Germline V CDR1 and CDR2: SNHLY, FYNNEI. V gave up 6 bases and J gave up 4 bases; unmatched junction bases: 8. This CDR3 contains 14 residues. CDR3 sequence reads: CASSLDREMYEQYF. The CDR3 nucleotides read TGTGCCAGCAGCCTGGACAGGGAGATGTACGAGCAGTACTTC.

The chain uses TRBV7-2 and TRBJ2-2, with TRBD2 matching 10 bases. The CDR3 spans 16 residues. V shed 5 bases and J 7 bases; nucleotides not matched to a gene: 10. Germline CDR1 SGHTA, CDR2 FQGNSA. CDR3 in amino acids: CASSPGLALSGGELFF. The CDR3 coding sequence is TGTGCCAGCAGCCCGGGACTAGCGCTCTCTGGCGGGGAGCTGTTTTTT.

V is TRBV7-2 and J is TRBJ1-2; D is possibly TRBD1 (5 bases). Germline CDR1 is SGHTA and CDR2 is FQGNSA. CDR3 length: 14 amino acids. V was trimmed by 1 base and J by 3 bases, leaving 9 bases between them. CDR3 in amino acids: CASSLGRVHYGYTF. CDR3 sequence (DNA): TGTGCCAGCAGCTTAGGCAGGGTACACTATGGCTACACCTTC.

This chain connects TRBV2 to TRBJ1-5; no reliable D call. V was trimmed by 5 bases and J by 3 bases, leaving 8 bases between them. Germline V gene lookup returns CDR1 SNHLY and CDR2 FYNNEI. The CDR3 spans 13 residues. CDR3 amino acids: CASSRSVNQPQHF. The CDR3 region has the DNA TGTGCCAGCAGTCGGTCGGTCAATCAGCCCCAGCATTTT.

The chain uses TRBV2 and TRBJ2-5, with unresolved D. Germline V gives CDR1 SNHLY, CDR2 FYNNEI. V lost 2 bases to trimming and J lost 7 bases, with 8 bases between them. The CDR3 covers 12 residues. The CDR3 bases are TGTGCCAGCAGTGAAACAGCTGGGACCCAGTACTTC. It is translated as CASSETAGTQYF.

This clone was detected only once. CDR3 sequence: CASSSDRPGANVLTF. The CDR3 DNA sequence: TGCGCCAGCAGCTCCGACAGGCCGGGGGCCAACGTCCTGACTTTC. The chain carries TRBV5-1 and TRBJ2-6, with D possibly being TRBD1 (6 bases). The germline V gene has CDR1 SGHRS and CDR2 YFSETQ. Deletions cut 3 bases from V and 4 bases from J, with 11 bases between. The CDR3 extends over 15 amino acids.

The rearrangement uses TRBV27 and TRBJ1-4, with TRBD1 identical over 7 bases. Germline CDR1 MNHEY, CDR2 SMNVEV (reference sequence). CDR3 length: 14 residues. V lost 6 bases and J lost 8; bases outside the gene matches: 9. The CDR3 coding sequence is TGTGCCAGCAGCCCTACAGGGGCCGAGGAAAAACTGTTTTTT. Amino acids: CASSPTGAEEKLFF.

The chain is built from TRBV6-1 and TRBJ1-2; D is unresolved. Germline CDR1 reads MNHNS; CDR2 reads SASEGT. With 3 bases removed from V and 6 bases from J, the gap between germline ends came to 14 bases. CDR3 length equals 14 residues. The CDR3 region is CASSDGLPFNGYTF. In nucleotides, the CDR3 is TGTGCCAGCAGTGACGGACTCCCTTTTAATGGCTACACCTTC.

The gene calls are TRBV3-1 (or the pseudogene TRBV3-2) and TRBJ1-1; 8 bases are a match to TRBD1. The CDR3 is made up of 16 amino acids. The germline CDR1 and CDR2 sequences are LGHDT and YNNKEL (reference sequence). The J segment lost 1 base and the V segment lost 7 bases, leaving 11 bases of the junction unmatched. This chain's CDR3 is CASTLTQGARNTEAFF. The CDR3 DNA reads as TGTGCCAGCACCTTGACGCAGGGGGCAAGGAACACTGAAGCTTTCTTT.

The table lists this clone with a count of one. This chain connects TRBV6-5 to TRBJ2-7; D ambiguous. Trimming pared 6 bases from V and 2 bases from J, leaving 8 bases between. The CDR3 is 12 amino acids. The germline V gene encodes CDR1 MNHEY and CDR2 SVGAGI. CDR3 region: CASSNSPYEQYF. The CDR3 nucleotides read TGTGCCAGCAGCAATTCCCCCTACGAGCAGTACTTC.

The chain couples TRBV4-2 to TRBJ2-7, with 11 nucleotides matching TRBD1. Trimming removed 0 bases from V and 5 bases from J; junction bases left unmatched: 6. CDR3 length: 16 residues. The germline CDR1 and CDR2 sequences are LGHNA and YNFKEQ. The CDR3 reads CASSQEIGTGGNEQYF. In nucleotides, the CDR3 is TGTGCCAGCAGCCAAGAAATCGGGACAGGGGGTAACGAGCAGTACTTC.

The rearrangement joins TRBV6-5 to TRBJ1-1; D is perhaps TRBD1 (5 bases). V was clipped by 7 bases and J by 1 base, with 16 bases between them. The CDR3 sequence is 15 residues long. Germline values: CDR1 MNHEY, CDR2 SVGAGI. The CDR3 DNA reads TGTGCCAGCACCATCAAAAGGGGCGGGAACACTGAAGCTTTCTTT. Its translation is CASTIKRGGNTEAFF.

This sequence joins TRBV10-2 and TRBJ1-1; D possibly corresponds to TRBD1 (5 bases). V was cut by 2 bases and J by 8 bases, with 12 bases left in between. The CDR3 spans 13 residues. Germline V gene lookup returns CDR1 WSHSY and CDR2 SAAADI. The DNA of the CDR3 is TGCGCCAGCAGTGAGGGGGGGACTCTCGAAGCTTTCTTT. Translation gives CASSEGGTLEAFF.

V gene TRBV6-5 combines with J gene TRBJ2-7; D is possibly TRBD1 or TRBD2 (5 bases each). From germline, CDR1 is MNHEY and CDR2 SVGAGI. The CDR3 runs 15 residues. Between the trimmed V and J ends, which lost 10 bases and 0 bases, there was a span of 19 bases. CDR3 nucleotides: TGTGCCAACAGGCTGAGGGAAGGAAGCTCCTACGAGCAGTACTTC. Its translation: CANRLREGSSYEQYF.

The chain links TRBV11-2 to TRBJ2-4, with TRBD2 matching over 7 bases. CDR3 length: 14 residues. Unmatched junction bases numbered 3, after V lost 6 bases and J lost 1 base. Per germline, CDR1 SGHAT and CDR2 FQNNGV. CDR3 bases: TGTGCCAGCAGGATGGGGGGGGCCAAAAACATTCAGTACTTC. It specifies CASRMGGAKNIQYF.

The chain has TRBV5-4 and TRBJ2-3; D is uncertain. The V gene lost 2 bases and the J gene lost 2 bases, with 6 bases spanning the gap. The CDR3 runs to 13 residues. CDR1 is SGHNT, CDR2 YYREEE, per germline (reference sequence). CDR3 sequence (DNA): TGTGCCAGCAGCTTATACAACACAGATACGCAGTATTTT. Protein: CASSLYNTDTQYF.

The chain joins TRBV4-2 to TRBJ2-2, with D hard to call. Trimming took off 1 base at V and 6 bases at J, with 6 bases between the two ends. Germline V lookup: CDR1 LGHNA, CDR2 YNFKEQ. The CDR3 has 13 amino acids. CDR3 residues: CASSQVAAGELFF. The DNA for the CDR3 is TGTGCCAGCAGCCAAGTAGCTGCCGGGGAGCTGTTTTTT.

V gene TRBV4-1 combines with J gene TRBJ1-5, with no clear D. The germline V gene has CDR1 MGHRA and CDR2 YSYEKL. The CDR3 is 15 amino acids. With 0 bases removed from V and 1 base from J, the gap between germline ends came to 7 bases. The CDR3 protein is CASSQDRSSNQPQHF. The CDR3 coding sequence is TGCGCCAGCAGCCAAGATAGGAGCAGCAATCAGCCCCAGCATTTT.

CDR3 sequence reads: CASRRDRNTEAFF. The CDR3 region has the DNA TGTGCCAGTAGACGGGACAGGAACACTGAAGCTTTCTTT. V and J are TRBV19 and TRBJ1-1, with TRBD1 matching over 7 bases. The junction had 2 bases not matched to a gene; V was cut back by 6 bases and J by 1 base. The germline gives CDR1 LNHDA, CDR2 SQIVND (reference sequence). This CDR3 has 13 residues.

The chain carries TRBV11-2 and TRBJ1-4; D gene unclear. CDR3 size: 15 residues. The germline V gene has CDR1 SGHAT and CDR2 FQNNGV. The germline V and J ends were trimmed by 1 base and 5 bases, with 11 bases remaining between them. The CDR3 bases are TGTGCCAGCAGCTTAGGAGGCGGATCCAATGAAAAACTGTTTTTT. Translating gives CASSLGGGSNEKLFF.

This chain joins TRBV10-1 and TRBJ2-2; 7 bases align to TRBD2. Unmatched junction bases numbered 2, after V lost 6 bases and J lost 1 base. CDR1 is WNHNN and CDR2 is SYGVQD in the germline V gene (reference sequence). The CDR3 is made up of 14 amino acids. The CDR3 bases are TGCGCCAGCAGGGCGGGAGAGAACACCGGGGAGCTGTTTTTT. It codes for CASRAGENTGELFF.

The CDR3 here is CASSLGGQFDEKLFF. Written as DNA, the CDR3 is TGCGCCAGCAGCTTGGGGGGACAGTTTGATGAAAAACTGTTTTTT. This sequence joins TRBV5-1 and TRBJ1-4; 7 bases fit TRBD1. V shed 0 bases, J shed 6 bases, and the junction held 5 bases outside the gene matches. The CDR3 is 15 amino acids. Germline V CDR1 and CDR2: SGHRS, YFSETQ.

This clone was recorded a few times. V gene TRBV24-1 combines with J gene TRBJ1-5; 12 nucleotides agree with TRBD1. This CDR3 comprises 21 residues. J lost 2 bases, V lost 5 bases, and 18 bases had no gene match. CDR1 is KGHDR and CDR2 is SFDVKD in the germline V gene. The CDR3 sequence: CATSAFGSGTGGREGNQPQHF. DNA for the CDR3: TGTGCCACCAGTGCTTTCGGGTCCGGGACAGGGGGCAGGGAGGGCAATCAGCCCCAGCATTTT.

The rearrangement links TRBV6-6 to TRBJ2-1, with 9 positions matching TRBD1. The J segment lost 6 bases and the V segment lost 6 bases, leaving 21 bases of the junction unmatched. This CDR3 is built from 19 residues. The germline gives CDR1 MNHNY, CDR2 SVGAGI (reference sequence). CDR3 DNA: TGTGCCAGCAGCCGACCGAAGGGGACAGGGAGTTCCCTAAGCAATGAGCAGTTCTTC. Translation: CASSRPKGTGSSLSNEQFF.

The genes are TRBV7-2 and TRBJ2-7; 9 bases map to TRBD1. This CDR3 region has 14 residues. Germline CDR1 SGHTA, CDR2 FQGNSA. V trimming: 5 bases; J trimming: 2 bases; junction bases outside the gene matches: 4. The CDR3 sequence: CASSPRQGAYEQYF. The CDR3 nucleotides read TGTGCCAGCAGCCCTCGACAGGGGGCCTACGAGCAGTACTTC.

V is TRBV6-5 and J is TRBJ1-1; unclear D gene. CDR3 size: 14 residues. Trimming took 1 base from V and 5 from J, leaving 11 bases between them. CDR1 and CDR2 from the germline V gene are MNHEY and SVGAGI. The CDR3 DNA sequence: TGTGCCAGCAGTTACTTGAACCCACGGACTGAAGCTTTCTTT. It codes for CASSYLNPRTEAFF.

The chain joins TRBV7-2 to TRBJ1-6; no firm D call. With 1 base removed from V and 7 bases from J, the gap between germline ends came to 5 bases. Germline CDR1 is SGHTA and CDR2 is FQGNSA. CDR3 size: 13 residues. Here the CDR3 reads CASSLEPNSPLHF. CDR3 DNA: TGTGCCAGCAGCTTAGAGCCCAATTCACCCCTCCACTTT.

DNA for the CDR3: TGTGCCAGCAGCCATTCAACTAGCGGGGGCCAAGAGACCCAGTACTTC. Protein product: CASSHSTSGGQETQYF. This rearrangement joins TRBV7-2 to TRBJ2-5; 11 nucleotides agree with TRBD2. The junction had 6 bases not matched to a gene; V was cut back by 5 bases and J by 1 base. The CDR3 runs to 16 residues. Germline V gene data show CDR1 as SGHTA and CDR2 as FQGNSA.